Reported below is one TCR beta chain. No antigen is known for it. This sample stems from a study of shared clonotypes between healthy human individuals. Study findings and constraints: Shared across a few donors were around 5% of the naive CD4 clonotypes.

The data were produced by immunoSEQ multiplex PCR, yet TCRdb's version contains in-frame clones alone and is incomplete. The sample holds 600,000 to 800,000 clones, 55% to 75% seen once. Study donors comprised healthy, HIV-negative adults devoid of recent acute infection or vaccination. With V trimmed by 5 bases and J by 4 bases, 13 bases remained unmatched. Per germline, CDR1 MNHEY and CDR2 SMNVEV (reference sequence). The CDR3 is 16 residues long. The rearrangement joins TRBV27 to TRBJ2-7; TRBD2 agrees at 8 bases. What was sequenced was memory CD4+ T cells sorted from blood. As for subset: CD45RA-negative fraction. The clonotype originates from a woman aged 25 to 39 in good health. The CDR3 nucleotides are TGTGCCAGCAGTGTAACTCCGGGACTAGGCGGATACGAGCAGTACTTC. Translating gives CASSVTPGLGGYEQYF.